Listed here are 25 T cell receptor beta chains from one sample, sequenced in a study of early T cells in non-severe SARS-CoV-2 infection. From the 5' RACE reads, TCRdb called clonotypes with MiXCR, one entry per CDR3 protein. This sample has tens of thousands of distinct CDR3 sequences, with about 4.6% found just once. The specimen sequenced was whole blood. These receptors all come from an adult who was a healthcare worker with PCR-confirmed SARS-CoV-2 infection or an uninfected control (not recorded which).

This clonotype has more than one count but fewer than ten. The chain uses TRBV6-1 and TRBJ1-4, with a weak D call TRBD1 (5 bases). The germline gives CDR1 MNHNS, CDR2 SASEGT. CDR3 length equals 14 residues. The germline V and J ends were trimmed by 0 bases and 7 bases, with 9 bases remaining between them. The CDR3 DNA reads as TGTGCCAGCAGTGAAGCAGGAGGGACTGAAAAACTGTTTTTT. It is translated as CASSEAGGTEKLFF.

This clonotype occurred many times. J is TRBJ2-5 and V is TRBV7-8; perhaps TRBD1 as D (6 bases). V was clipped by 5 bases and J by 5 bases, with 18 bases between them. CDR1 is SGHVS, CDR2 FQNEAQ, per germline. The CDR3 contains 15 residues. CDR3 protein: CASSPRAGAVETQYF. The CDR3 region has the DNA TGTGCCAGCAGCCCCCGGGCAGGGGCGGTGGAGACCCAGTACTTC.

This clonotype was seen a few times. The genes are TRBV28 and TRBJ2-2, with D possibly being TRBD2 (5 bases). The germline V gene encodes CDR1 MDHEN and CDR2 SYDVKM. V lost 5 bases to trimming and J lost 6 bases, with 16 bases between them. The CDR3 runs to 15 residues. The CDR3, as DNA: TGTGCCAGCAGTCGCGCAAGTCCAGCGGCCGGGGAGCTGTTTTTT. Protein product: CASSRASPAAGELFF. The whole variable domain, remainder taken from reference TRBV28 and TRBJ2-2, is DVKVTQSSRYLVKRTGEKVFLECVQDMDHENMFWYRQDPGLGLRLIYFSYDVKMKEKGDIPEGYSVSREKKERFSLILESASTNQTSMYLCASSRASPAAGELFFGEGSRLTVL.

For this clonotype: It may be a read error: a sequence one base away is much more abundant. The V and J genes are TRBV20-1 and TRBJ2-6; maybe TRBD1 (6 bases). CDR1 is DFQATT and CDR2 is SNEGSKA in the germline V gene (reference sequence). This CDR3 region has 15 residues. The CDR3 DNA is TGCAGTGCCAGCGGACAGTGGACTGGGGCCAACGTCCTGTCTTTC. Amino acids: CSASGQWTGANVLSF.

The J gene is TRBJ2-7, the V gene TRBV11-2; D possibly corresponds to TRBD2 (6 bases). Trimming stripped 3 bases from V and 2 bases from J, with 8 bases between. Germline lookup yields CDR1 SGHAT and CDR2 FQNNGV. The CDR3 is made up of 13 amino acids. For the CDR3, the DNA is TGTGCCAGCAGCTTTGGAGGGCCCTACGAGCAGTACTTC. This encodes CASSFGGPYEQYF.

In this sample, this clonotype turned up a few times. The genes are TRBV20-1 and TRBJ1-1; D remains unclear. CDR3 length: 16 residues. CDR1 is DFQATT, CDR2 SNEGSKA, per germline (reference sequence). Trimming took 3 bases from V and 3 from J, leaving 20 bases between them. The CDR3: CSASPEAGRRYTEAFF. In DNA, the CDR3 is TGCAGTGCTAGCCCCGAAGCGGGCAGGAGATACACTGAAGCTTTCTTT.

This clonotype was seen ten or more times. The chain uses TRBV20-1 and TRBJ2-7, with 7 bases fitting TRBD1. The CDR3 is made up of 14 amino acids. The trim removed 6 bases at V and 0 bases at J, leaving 8 bases unmatched. Germline V gene sequence: CDR1 DFQATT, CDR2 SNEGSKA (reference sequence). The CDR3 DNA reads as TGCAGTGCAAGGACAGGCCATAGCTCCTACGAGCAGTACTTC. This gives the protein CSARTGHSSYEQYF.

At least ten counts were recorded for this clonotype. The chain carries TRBV7-2 and TRBJ2-7; TRBD1 matches at 7 bases. The germline gives CDR1 SGHTA, CDR2 FQGNSA. The CDR3 extends over 15 amino acids. Losses at the gene ends were 5 bases for V and 4 bases for J; bases not matched to a gene: 11. The CDR3 DNA reads as TGTGCCAGCAGCCAGTTACAGGGGAAAGGGTACGAGCAGTACTTC. Its translation: CASSQLQGKGYEQYF.

This clonotype was picked up many times. CDR3 in DNA: TGTGCCACCAGCAGAGATCTGGGACTAGCATACCCCAATGAGCAGTTCTTC. Amino acids: CATSRDLGLAYPNEQFF. This sequence joins TRBV15 and TRBJ2-1; 9 bases match TRBD2. Trimming took 0 bases from V and 6 from J; bases not matched to a gene: 9. CDR1 and CDR2 from the germline V gene are LNHNV and YYDKDF (reference sequence). CDR3 length: 17 amino acids. Variable domain in full (rest from reference TRBV15 and TRBJ2-1): DAMVIQNPRYQVTQFGKPVTLSCSQTLNHNVMYWYQQKSSQAPKLLFHYYDKDFNNEADTPDNFQSRRPNTSFCFLDIRSPGLGDTAMYLCATSRDLGLAYPNEQFFGPGTRLTVL.

In its sample, this clonotype was seen many times. The chain joins TRBV11-2 to TRBJ2-2; 7 bases line up with TRBD1. V dropped 1 base and J dropped 5; count of bases not matched to a gene: 4. There are 15 residues in the CDR3. Germline V gives CDR1 SGHAT, CDR2 FQNNGV. CDR3 bases: TGTGCCAGCAGCTTAGGGACAGGTTGGACCGGGGAGCTGTTTTTT. Translated, it gives CASSLGTGWTGELFF.

This clonotype showed up many times. This chain uses TRBV7-3 with TRBJ1-1; no reliable D call. V dropped 2 bases and J dropped 1 base, with 5 bases sitting between them. This CDR3 has 13 amino acids. The germline V gene encodes CDR1 SGHTA and CDR2 FQGTGA. DNA for the CDR3: TGTGCCAGCAGCTTACACAGGAACACTGAAGCTTTCTTT. This encodes CASSLHRNTEAFF.

This clonotype was observed at least ten times. The genes are TRBV7-9 and TRBJ2-3, with unresolved D. Germline V gene data show CDR1 as SEHNR and CDR2 as FQNEAQ (reference sequence). The CDR3 loop spans 13 amino acids. Trimming took 5 bases from V and 2 from J, leaving 8 bases between them. CDR3 coding DNA: TGTGCCAGCAGCCCCCCGGTCACAGATACGCAGTATTTT. Its protein product is CASSPPVTDTQYF.

The chain employs TRBV18 and TRBJ2-2; the D is unclear. CDR1 and CDR2 from the germline V gene are KGHSH and LQKENI. The germline V and J ends were trimmed by 2 bases and 7 bases, with 17 bases remaining between them. This CDR3 has 16 residues. The CDR3 region is CASSPSYQVRYGELFF. CDR3 in DNA: TGTGCCAGCTCACCATCGTATCAGGTCCGTTACGGGGAGCTGTTTTTT.

This clonotype was observed many times. V usage is TRBV20-1 and J usage is TRBJ2-1, with TRBD2 identical over 7 bases. The ends lost 3 bases at V and 2 bases at J; junction bases unmatched: 7. The V gene's germline CDR1 is DFQATT and CDR2 SNEGSKA (reference sequence). The CDR3 sequence is 15 residues long. The CDR3 here is CSASKTSLTYNEQFF. In nucleotides, the CDR3 is TGCAGTGCTAGTAAGACTAGCCTAACCTACAATGAGCAGTTCTTC.

The table lists this clonotype with many counts. The chain couples TRBV7-6 to TRBJ2-5, with D tentatively TRBD1 (6 bases). This CDR3 spans 15 amino acids. The germline V and J ends were trimmed by 5 bases and 4 bases, with 17 bases remaining between them. CDR1 SGHVS and CDR2 FNYEAQ come from the germline V gene. CDR3 nucleotides: TGTGCCAGCAGCAAATCACAGGGCGTGGCAGAGACCCAGTACTTC. This encodes CASSKSQGVAETQYF. Complete variable domain (other parts from reference TRBV7-6 and TRBJ2-5): GAGVSQSPRYKVTKRGQDVALRCDPISGHVSLYWYRQALGQGPEFLTYFNYEAQQDKSGLPNDRFSAERPEGSISTLTIQRTEQRDSAMYRCASSKSQGVAETQYFGPGTRLLVL.

The chain joins TRBV5-1 to TRBJ2-3, with 9 bases aligning to TRBD1. V dropped 0 bases and J dropped 5; count of bases not matched to a gene: 4. This CDR3 comprises 15 residues. Germline V lookup: CDR1 SGHRS, CDR2 YFSETQ. CDR3 nucleotides: TGCGCCAGCAGCTTGGGGGGACAGGGAGGAGATACGCAGTATTTT. It specifies CASSLGGQGGDTQYF.

This clonotype has more than one count but fewer than ten. The rearrangement joins TRBV7-9 to TRBJ2-3, with TRBD2 matching over 9 bases. V gave up 1 base and J gave up 0 bases; unmatched junction bases: 5. This CDR3 has 17 residues. Germline assignment: CDR1 SEHNR and CDR2 FQNEAQ (reference sequence). In DNA, the CDR3 is TGTGCCAGCAGCTTAGTGTCTAGCGGGATTAGCACAGATACGCAGTATTTT. As protein: CASSLVSSGISTDTQYF.

This clonotype was counted many times. The rearrangement links TRBV12-3 or TRBV12-4 to TRBJ2-5, with TRBD1 identical over 8 bases. With 6 bases clipped from V and 3 bases from J, the junction kept 6 bases outside the gene matches. The length of the CDR3 is 14 residues. The CDR3, as DNA: TGTGCCAGCAGCACCCTGGACAGGGAAGAGACCCAGTACTTC. Its translation: CASSTLDREETQYF.

Ten or more counts support this clonotype. The chain links TRBV20-1 to TRBJ2-4, with a weak D call TRBD2 (6 bases). The CDR3 is 15 amino acids. Trimming shortened V by 5 bases and J by 2 bases, and 16 bases separated the two germline ends. The V gene's germline CDR1 is DFQATT and CDR2 SNEGSKA (reference sequence). This chain's CDR3 is CSASLPGDPKNIQYF. The CDR3 DNA reads as TGCAGTGCTTCCCTCCCGGGGGATCCCAAAAACATTCAGTACTTC.

This clonotype was detected ten times or more. The V and J genes are TRBV3-1 and TRBJ1-4; 9 bases match TRBD1. Germline CDR1 is LGHDT and CDR2 is YNNKEL (reference sequence). V dropped 5 bases and J dropped 10; count of bases not matched to a gene: 11. There are 15 residues in the CDR3. The CDR3 region is CASSKSGTGIGKLFF. The CDR3 nucleotides read TGTGCCAGCAGCAAATCCGGGACAGGGATTGGAAAACTGTTTTTT.

At least ten counts were recorded for this clonotype. The chain couples TRBV9 to TRBJ2-7; no definite D call. The CDR3 totals 15 residues. Germline V gene data show CDR1 as SGDLS and CDR2 as YYNGEE. V was clipped by 0 bases and J by 4 bases, with 14 bases between them. The CDR3 DNA reads TGTGCCAGCAGCGTAGGGGTGGGCGGAAGGTACGAGCAGTACTTC. Translation: CASSVGVGGRYEQYF.

This clonotype showed up many times. This chain links TRBV3-1 with TRBJ2-5, with 7 bases aligning to TRBD1. CDR1 LGHDT and CDR2 YNNKEL come from the germline V gene (reference sequence). This CDR3 contains 14 residues. Unmatched junction bases numbered 3, after V lost 1 base and J lost 4 bases. CDR3 sequence (DNA): TGTGCCAGCAGCCAAGTAGACAGGGCAGAGACCCAGTACTTC. This translates into CASSQVDRAETQYF.

This clonotype was seen repeatedly, ten times or more. V gene TRBV19 combines with J gene TRBJ2-1; D is possibly TRBD2 (6 bases). This CDR3 has 14 residues. V lost 3 bases, J lost 4 bases, and 10 bases lay in between. CDR1 is LNHDA, CDR2 SQIVND, per germline (reference sequence). This chain's CDR3 is CASSMAGRYNEQFF. The CDR3 coding sequence is TGTGCCAGTAGTATGGCGGGACGGTACAATGAGCAGTTCTTC.

The chain has TRBV28 and TRBJ2-1; D is unclear. This CDR3 has 15 residues. V was trimmed by 0 bases and J by 5 bases, leaving 11 bases between them. From germline, CDR1 is MDHEN and CDR2 SYDVKM. The CDR3 reads CASSLWATLDNEQFF. The CDR3, as DNA: TGTGCCAGCAGTTTATGGGCGACACTCGACAATGAGCAGTTCTTC.

This clonotype was counted many times. The chain is built from TRBV20-1 and TRBJ2-1; TRBD2 agrees at 9 bases. J was trimmed by 4 bases and V by 0 bases; bases with no gene match: 10. The germline V gene has CDR1 DFQATT and CDR2 SNEGSKA (reference sequence). The CDR3 length is 17 residues. The CDR3 loop is CSARDELAGLGYNEQFF. The CDR3 DNA sequence: TGCAGTGCTAGAGATGAACTAGCGGGTTTGGGTTACAATGAGCAGTTCTTC.